This T cell receptor beta chain was captured by sequencing in a study of PD-L1 blockade in urothelial cancer. Study details: About nine tenths of the roughly 30 patients were men whose urothelial cancer was bladder-origin. Patients had received 0 to 3 prior chemotherapy regimens. There were a median of about 140,000 T cells in blood samples.

Germline CDR1 is SGDLS and CDR2 is YYNGEE. V shed 4 bases and J shed 4 bases, with 11 bases lying between them. The CDR3 sequence is 14 residues long. Clones were sequenced by immunoSEQ multiplex PCR, and TCRdb holds only the in-frame ones, with some missing. The data hold more than 90,000 clones, with about nine tenths observed a single time. The time point: pretreatment peripheral blood. The sequence derives from a man aged 60 to 75 with urothelial cancer. The sample was PBMCs, taken around atezolizumab (anti-PD-L1) treatment. The rearrangement joins TRBV9 to TRBJ1-4; the D gene is possibly TRBD1 (6 bases). The CDR3 bases are TGTGCCAGCAGCCCCCGAGGGGGTAATGAAAAACTGTTTTTT. Translated, it gives CASSPRGGNEKLFF. The variable domain in full, completed from reference TRBV9 and TRBJ1-4, reads DSGVTQTPKHLITATGQRVTLRCSPRSGDLSVYWYQQSLDQGLQFLIQYYNGEERAKGNILERFSAQQFPDLHSELNLSSLELGDSALYFCASSPRGGNEKLFFGSGTQLSVL.